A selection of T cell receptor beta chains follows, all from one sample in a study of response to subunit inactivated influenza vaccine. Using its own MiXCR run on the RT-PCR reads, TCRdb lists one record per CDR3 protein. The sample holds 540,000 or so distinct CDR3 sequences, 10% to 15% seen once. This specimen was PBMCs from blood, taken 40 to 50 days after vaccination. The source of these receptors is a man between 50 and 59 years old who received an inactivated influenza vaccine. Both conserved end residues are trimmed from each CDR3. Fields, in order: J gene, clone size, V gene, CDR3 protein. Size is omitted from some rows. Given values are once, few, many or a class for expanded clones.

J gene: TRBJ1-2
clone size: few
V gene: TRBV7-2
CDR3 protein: ASSLVGGGGSYGYT

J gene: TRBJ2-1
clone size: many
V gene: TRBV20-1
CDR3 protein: SARDASASYNEQF

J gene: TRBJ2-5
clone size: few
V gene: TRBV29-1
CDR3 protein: SVVGLGRETQY

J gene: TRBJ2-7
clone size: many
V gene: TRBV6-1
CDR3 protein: ASTSPSGRYEQY

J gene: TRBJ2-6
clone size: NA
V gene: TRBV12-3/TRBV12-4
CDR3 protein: ASRKGAEGANVLT

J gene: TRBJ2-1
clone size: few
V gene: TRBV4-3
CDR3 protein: ASSQDVQGNYNEQF

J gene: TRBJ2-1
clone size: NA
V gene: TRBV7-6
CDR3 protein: ASSRPRTGDSYNEQF

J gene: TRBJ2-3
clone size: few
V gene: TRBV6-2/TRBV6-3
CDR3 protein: ASRATAEDTQY

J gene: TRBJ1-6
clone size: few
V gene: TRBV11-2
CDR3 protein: ASSLNFGQGYNSPLH

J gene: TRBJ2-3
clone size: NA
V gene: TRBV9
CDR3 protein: ASSGPDPGRSTDTQY

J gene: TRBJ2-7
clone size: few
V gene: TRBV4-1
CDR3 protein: ASSLVAGGEYEQY

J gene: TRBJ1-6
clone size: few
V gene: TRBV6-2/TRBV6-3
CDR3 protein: ASSYTGRSSPLH

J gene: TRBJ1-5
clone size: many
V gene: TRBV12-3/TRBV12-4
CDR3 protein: ATSLDGSNQPQH

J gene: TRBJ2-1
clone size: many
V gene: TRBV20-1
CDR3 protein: SARQGATYNEQF

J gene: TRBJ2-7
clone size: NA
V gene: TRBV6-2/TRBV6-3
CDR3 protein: AYRGSVSYEQY

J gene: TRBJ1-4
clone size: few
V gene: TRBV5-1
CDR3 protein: ASSADRNEKLF

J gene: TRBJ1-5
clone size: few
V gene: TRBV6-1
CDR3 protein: ASSPPTGGTNQPQH

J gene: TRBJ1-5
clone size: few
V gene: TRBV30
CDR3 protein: AWSLDFTRQPQH

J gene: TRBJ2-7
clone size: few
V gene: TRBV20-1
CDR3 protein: SASRPGQGFEQY

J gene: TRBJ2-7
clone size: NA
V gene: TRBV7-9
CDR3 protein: ASSFRDRGIHEQY

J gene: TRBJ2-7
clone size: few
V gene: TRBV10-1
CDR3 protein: ASSSTATYEQY

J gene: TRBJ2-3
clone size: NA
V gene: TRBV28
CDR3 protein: ASCPGGRTDTQY

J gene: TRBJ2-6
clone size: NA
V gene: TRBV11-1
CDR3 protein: ASSPRYGTGLRSGANVLT

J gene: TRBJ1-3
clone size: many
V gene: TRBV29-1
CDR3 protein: SVARSPGPGNTIY

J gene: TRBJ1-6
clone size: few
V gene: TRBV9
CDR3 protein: ASSAGQASSYNSPLH

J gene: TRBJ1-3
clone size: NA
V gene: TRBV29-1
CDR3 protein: SVAIPDSGNTIY

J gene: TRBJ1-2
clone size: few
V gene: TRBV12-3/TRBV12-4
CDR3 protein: ASSLSGAGPRRGYT

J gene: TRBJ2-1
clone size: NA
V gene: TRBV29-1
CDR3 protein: SVDPQSFGYNEQF

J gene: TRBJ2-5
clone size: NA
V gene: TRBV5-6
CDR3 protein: ASSSGLAGDWETQY

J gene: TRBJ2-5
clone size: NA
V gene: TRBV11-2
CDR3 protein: ASRRPGLAMQETQY

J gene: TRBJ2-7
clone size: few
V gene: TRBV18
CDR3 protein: ASSPNPRGEQY

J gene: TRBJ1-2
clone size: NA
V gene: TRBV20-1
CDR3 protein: SATTQGQRSNYGYT

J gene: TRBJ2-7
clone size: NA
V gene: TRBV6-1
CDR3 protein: ASSEIGGSYEQY

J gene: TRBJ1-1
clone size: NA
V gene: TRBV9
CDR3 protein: ASSKQGSTEAF

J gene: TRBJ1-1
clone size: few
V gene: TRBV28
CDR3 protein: ASSGGRGTANTEAF

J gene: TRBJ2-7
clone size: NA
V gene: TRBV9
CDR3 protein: ASSVGTSSGEQY

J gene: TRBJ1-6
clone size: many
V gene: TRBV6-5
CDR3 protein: ASSYLQGGSPLH

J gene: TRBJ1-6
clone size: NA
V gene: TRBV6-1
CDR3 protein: ASSRDRARNSPLH

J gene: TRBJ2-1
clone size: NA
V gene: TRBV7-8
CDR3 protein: ASSPDRGLYNEQF

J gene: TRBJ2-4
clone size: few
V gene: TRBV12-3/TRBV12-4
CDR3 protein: ASSFGIAKNIQY

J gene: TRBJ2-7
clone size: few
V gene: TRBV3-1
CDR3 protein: ASATGQGFYEQY

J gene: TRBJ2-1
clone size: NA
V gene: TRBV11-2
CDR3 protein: ASSFGSLENEQF

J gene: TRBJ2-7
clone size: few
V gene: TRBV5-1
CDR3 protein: ASSLGGYRGPREQY

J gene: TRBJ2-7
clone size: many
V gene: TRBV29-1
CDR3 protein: SGKEPSGEQY

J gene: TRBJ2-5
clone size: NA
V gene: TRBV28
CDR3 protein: ASSPGLAGGPQETQY

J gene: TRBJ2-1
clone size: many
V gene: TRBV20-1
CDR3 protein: SARDSAEPSSYNEQF

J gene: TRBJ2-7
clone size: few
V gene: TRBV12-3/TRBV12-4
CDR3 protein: ASSLGGPPDEQY

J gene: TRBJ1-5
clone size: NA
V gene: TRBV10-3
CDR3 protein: AISGGTGEQPQH

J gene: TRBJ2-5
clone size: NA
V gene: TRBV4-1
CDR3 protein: ASSEAVVGGETQY

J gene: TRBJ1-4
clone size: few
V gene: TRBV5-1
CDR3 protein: ASTQGARDAELF

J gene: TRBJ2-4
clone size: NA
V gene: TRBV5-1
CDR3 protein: ASARDAKNIQY

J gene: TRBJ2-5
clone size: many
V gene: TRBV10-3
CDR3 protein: AISEALGIRGGGQETQY

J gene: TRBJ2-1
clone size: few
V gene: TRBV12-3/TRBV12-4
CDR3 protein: ASLYGLAANEQF

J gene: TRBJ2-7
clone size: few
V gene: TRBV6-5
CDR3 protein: ASRASLYEQY

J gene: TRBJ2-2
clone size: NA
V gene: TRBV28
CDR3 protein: ASSPSSGVVGSGELF